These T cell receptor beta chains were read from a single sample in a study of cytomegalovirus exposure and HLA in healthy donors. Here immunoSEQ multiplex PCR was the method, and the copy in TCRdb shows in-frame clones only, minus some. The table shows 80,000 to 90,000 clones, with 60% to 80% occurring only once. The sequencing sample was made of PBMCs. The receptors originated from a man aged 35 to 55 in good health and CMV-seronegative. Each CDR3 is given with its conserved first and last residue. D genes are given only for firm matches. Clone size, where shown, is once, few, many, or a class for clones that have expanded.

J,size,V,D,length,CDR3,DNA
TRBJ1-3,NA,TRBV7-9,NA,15,CASSLAGDAGNTIYF,TGTGCCAGCAGCTTGGCAGGTGATGCTGGAAACACCATATATTTT
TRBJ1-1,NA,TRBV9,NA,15,CASSPTLQGVTEAFF,TGTGCCAGCAGCCCTACCCTACAGGGTGTTACTGAAGCTTTCTTT
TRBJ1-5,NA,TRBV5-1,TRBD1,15,CASSLDGTDNQPQHF,TGCGCCAGCAGCTTGGACGGGACAGACAATCAGCCCCAGCATTTT
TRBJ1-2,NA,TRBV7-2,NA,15,CASSVGGSRSYGYTF,TGTGCCAGCAGCGTGGGGGGATCTAGGTCCTATGGCTACACCTTC
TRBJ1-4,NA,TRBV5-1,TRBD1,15,CASSLGTGKGEKLFF,TGCGCCAGCAGCTTGGGGACAGGGAAAGGAGAAAAACTGTTTTTT
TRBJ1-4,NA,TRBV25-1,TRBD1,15,CASTRGDSSNEKLFF,TGTGCCAGCACAAGAGGGGACAGCTCTAATGAAAAACTGTTTTTT
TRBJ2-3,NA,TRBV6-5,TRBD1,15,CASSSRGPSTDTQYF,TGTGCCAGCAGTTCTAGGGGGCCTAGCACAGATACGCAGTATTTT
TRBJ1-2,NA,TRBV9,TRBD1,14,CASSNGDRPYGYTF,TGTGCCAGCAGCAACGGGGACAGGCCTTATGGCTACACCTTC
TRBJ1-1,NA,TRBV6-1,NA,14,CASSGGAGYTEAFF,TGTGCCAGCAGTGGTGGGGCGGGGTACACTGAAGCTTTCTTT
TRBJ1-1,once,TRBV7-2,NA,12,CASSQQNTEAFF,TGTGCCAGCAGCCAACAGAACACTGAAGCTTTCTTT
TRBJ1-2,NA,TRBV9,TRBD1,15,CASSPPGTGPRGYTF,TGTGCCAGCAGCCCACCCGGGACAGGGCCCCGGGGCTACACCTTC
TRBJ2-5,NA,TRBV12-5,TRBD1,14,CASGLAQGDKTQYF,TGTGCTAGTGGTTTGGCCCAGGGGGACAAGACCCAGTACTTC
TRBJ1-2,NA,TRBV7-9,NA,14,CASSLESPAGGYTF,TGTGCCAGCAGCTTAGAATCACCGGCGGGGGGCTACACCTTC
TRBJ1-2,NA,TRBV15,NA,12,CATSSRRDGYTF,TGTGCCACCAGCAGTAGAAGAGATGGCTACACCTTC
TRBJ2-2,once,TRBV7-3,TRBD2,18,CASSPRGTSGRTAGELFF,TGTGCCAGCAGCCCCCGGGGGACTAGCGGGAGGACGGCCGGGGAGCTGTTTTTT
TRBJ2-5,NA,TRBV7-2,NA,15,CASWRASCSWETQYF,TGTGCCAGCTGGCGGGCTAGCTGCTCATGGGAGACCCAGTACTTC
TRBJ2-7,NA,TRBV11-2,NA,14,CASSPQTRSYEQYF,TGTGCCAGCAGCCCCCAGACTAGATCCTACGAGCAGTACTTC
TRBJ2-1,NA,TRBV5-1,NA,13,CASSLNSYNEQFF,TGCGCCAGCAGCTTGAACAGCTACAATGAGCAGTTCTTC
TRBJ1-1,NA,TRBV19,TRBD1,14,CASTRQGAVTEAFF,TGTGCCAGTACCAGACAGGGGGCGGTAACTGAAGCTTTCTTT
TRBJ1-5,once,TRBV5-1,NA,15,CASSLAAGGNQPQHF,TGCGCCAGCAGCTTGGCCGCAGGGGGCAATCAGCCCCAGCATTTT
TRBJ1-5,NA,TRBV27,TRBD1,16,CASSLWGTGPNQPQHF,TGTGCCAGCAGTTTATGGGGGACAGGGCCCAATCAGCCCCAGCATTTT
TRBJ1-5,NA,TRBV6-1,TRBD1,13,CANGQGQNQPQHF,TGTGCCAACGGACAGGGTCAAAATCAGCCCCAGCATTTT
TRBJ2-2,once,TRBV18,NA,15,CASSPGDLNTGELFF,TGTGCCAGCTCACCAGGGGACTTGAACACCGGGGAGCTGTTTTTT
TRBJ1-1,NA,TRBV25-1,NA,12,CASSDRGTEAFF,TGTGCCAGCAGTGATCGGGGGACTGAAGCTTTCTTT
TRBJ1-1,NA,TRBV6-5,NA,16,CASSYSRQDQTVRAFF,TGTGCCAGCAGTTACTCTAGGCAGGATCAAACAGTTAGGGCTTTCTTT
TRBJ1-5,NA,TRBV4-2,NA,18,CASSQDEGGTITFQPQHF,TGTGCCAGCAGCCAAGATGAAGGGGGGACTATTACCTTTCAGCCCCAGCATTTT
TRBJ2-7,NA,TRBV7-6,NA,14,CASSPGRTSYEQYF,TGTGCCAGCAGCCCGGGTCGGACATCCTACGAGCAGTACTTC
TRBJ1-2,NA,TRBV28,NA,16,CASSSTLHRANYGYTF,TGTGCCAGCAGTTCCACCCTACATCGGGCTAACTATGGCTACACCTTC
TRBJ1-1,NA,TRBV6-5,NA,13,CASSYDEGKEAFF,TGTGCCAGCAGTTACGATGAGGGAAAGGAAGCTTTCTTT
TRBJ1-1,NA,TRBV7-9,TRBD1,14,CASSWGQTDTEAFF,TGTGCCAGCAGCTGGGGACAGACGGACACTGAAGCTTTCTTT
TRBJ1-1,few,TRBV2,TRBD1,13,CASISLGTAEAFF,TGTGCCAGCATTAGCCTCGGGACAGCTGAAGCTTTCTTT
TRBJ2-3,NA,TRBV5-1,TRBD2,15,CASSLQGGPTDTQYF,TGCGCCAGCAGCTTGCAGGGAGGGCCGACAGATACGCAGTATTTT
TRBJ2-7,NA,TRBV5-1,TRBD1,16,CASSLNGQGLSYEQYF,TGCGCCAGCAGCCTAAACGGACAGGGGCTCTCCTACGAGCAGTACTTC
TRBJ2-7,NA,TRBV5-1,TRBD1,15,CASSLYRDRVSEQYF,TGCGCCAGCAGCCTTTACCGGGACAGGGTAAGCGAGCAGTACTTC
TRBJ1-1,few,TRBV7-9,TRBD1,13,CASSLGTATEAFF,TGTGCCAGCAGCCTCGGGACAGCTACTGAAGCTTTCTTT
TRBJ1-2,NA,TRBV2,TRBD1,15,CASSNNRGRNYGYTF,TGTGCCAGCAGCAATAACAGGGGGCGAAACTATGGCTACACCTTC
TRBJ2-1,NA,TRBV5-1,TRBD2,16,CASSLLAGVKYNEQFF,TGCGCCAGCAGCTTGCTAGCGGGGGTCAAATACAATGAGCAGTTCTTC
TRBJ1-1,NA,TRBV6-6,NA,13,CASSPIEGSKAFF,TGTGCCAGCAGCCCAATTGAGGGTAGTAAAGCTTTCTTT
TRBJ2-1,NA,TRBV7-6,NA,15,CASSLGTAQNNEQFF,TGTGCCAGCAGCTTAGGGACAGCTCAAAACAATGAGCAGTTCTTC
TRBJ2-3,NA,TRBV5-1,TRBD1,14,CASTLQGSTDTQYF,TGCGCCAGCACCCTACAGGGGAGCACAGATACGCAGTATTTT
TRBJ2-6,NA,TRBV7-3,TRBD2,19,CASIPTSGGINSGANVLTF,TGTGCCAGCATCCCGACTAGCGGGGGAATTAACTCTGGGGCCAACGTCCTGACTTTC